A selection of T cell receptor beta chains follows, all from one sample in a study of PD-1 blockade in classical Hodgkin lymphoma. Produced via immunoSEQ multiplex PCR; TCRdb's table is partial and in-frame only. The sample lists about 11,000 clones; approximately 80% were seen once. This specimen was peripheral blood mononuclear cells (PBMCs), taken before the second cycle of nivolumab. These receptors came from a human donor with classical Hodgkin lymphoma. Each CDR3 is given with its conserved first and last residue. The order of the fields is D gene, J gene, clone size, V gene, CDR3 DNA, CDR3 protein. D genes are given only for firm matches. Clone size is given for some rows only: seen once, a few or many times, or a class if the clone is expanded.

NA | TRBJ1-2 | NA | TRBV5-5 | TGTGCCAGCAGCGCCGGGCTCGTCGGATGGGGTGGCTACACCTTC | CASSAGLVGWGGYTF
NA | TRBJ2-3 | NA | TRBV5-1 | TGCGCCAGCAGCTTGGTTAGCGATACGCAGTATTTT | CASSLVSDTQYF
NA | TRBJ1-2 | NA | TRBV28 | TGTGCCAGCAGTTTTCTAAACTCTGAGTGGGGCTACACCTTC | CASSFLNSEWGYTF
NA | TRBJ1-1 | NA | TRBV7-9 | TGTGCCAGCAGTCATAAGGGGTTGGACACTGAAGCTTTCTTT | CASSHKGLDTEAFF
TRBD2 | TRBJ2-7 | NA | TRBV2 | TGTGCCAGCAGTGACGAAGCGGGAGGCTACGAGCAGTACTTC | CASSDEAGGYEQYF
NA | TRBJ1-2 | NA | TRBV5-4 | TGTGCCAGCAGCTTGTTGGGCACCTATGGCTACACCTTC | CASSLLGTYGYTF
TRBD1 | TRBJ1-2 | NA | TRBV5-6 | TGTGCCAGCAGCTTCCCCGGGACAGGCCAAACCTATGGCTACACCTTC | CASSFPGTGQTYGYTF
TRBD1 | TRBJ1-3 | NA | TRBV30 | TGTGCCTGGAGTCCCGGACAGGGGGGAAACACCATATATTTT | CAWSPGQGGNTIYF
TRBD1 | TRBJ2-7 | NA | TRBV7-7 | TGTGCTAGCAGCCCCGACAGGGTAGGTGGCGAGCAGTACTTC | CASSPDRVGGEQYF
TRBD1 | TRBJ2-1 | NA | TRBV29-1 | TGCAGCGTTGAAGCGGGACAGAAGCACAATGAGCAGTTCTTC | CSVEAGQKHNEQFF
TRBD2 | TRBJ2-1 | once | TRBV7-8 | TGTGCCAGCAGCTTAGGTAGCGGGAGGGCCCGTAATGAGCAGTTCTTC | CASSLGSGRARNEQFF
NA | TRBJ2-2 | NA | TRBV10-1 | TGCGCCAGCAGTGATTTGACGACCGGAGGGGCCGGGGAGCTGTTTTTT | CASSDLTTGGAGELFF
NA | TRBJ2-3 | NA | TRBV7-3 | TGTGCCAGCAGCTTAGGGCGTACCCCCACAGATACGCAGTATTTT | CASSLGRTPTDTQYF
NA | TRBJ2-1 | NA | TRBV2 | TGTGCCAGCAGTGACAGGGGTGAGCAGTTCTTC | CASSDRGEQFF
TRBD2 | TRBJ2-3 | NA | TRBV10-3 | TGTGCCATCAGCACCACGGGGACTAGCGCGACTAGCACAGATACGCAGTATTTT | CAISTTGTSATSTDTQYF